Listed here are 7 T cell receptor beta chains from one sample, sequenced in a study of PD-1 blockade in classical Hodgkin lymphoma. Time point meaning: cycle 4 day 1 (C4D1), after around six weeks of nivolumab. Exposure to brentuximab vedotin varied, and each patient had relapsed following autologous stem cell transplantation. Repertoires were generated with immunoSEQ multiplex PCR, while TCRdb's copy carries only in-frame clones and drops some. The data hold about 64,000 clones, with about 90% observed a single time. The sample was peripheral blood mononuclear cells (PBMCs), taken before the fourth cycle of nivolumab. These receptors originate from a human donor with classical Hodgkin lymphoma.

The table lists this clone with a count of one. This chain connects TRBV5-4 to TRBJ2-5, with D perhaps given as TRBD1 or TRBD2 (5 bases each). Germline V gene sequence: CDR1 SGHNT, CDR2 YYREEE (reference sequence). This CDR3 spans 16 amino acids. The V and J ends lost 4 bases and 5 bases respectively, with 21 bases between them. The CDR3 loop reads CASSTGTGIGWETQYF. As DNA, the CDR3 is TGTGCCAGCAGCACCGGGACGGGTATAGGTTGGGAGACCCAGTACTTC.

J is TRBJ2-7 and V is TRBV2; no clear D. The V end lost 5 bases, the J end lost 3 bases, and 11 bases lay between the germline ends. CDR1 is SNHLY and CDR2 is FYNNEI in the germline V gene. The CDR3 has 13 residues. The CDR3 DNA reads TGTGCCAGCAGTACCAGGACGTACTACGAGCAGTACTTC. It is translated as CASSTRTYYEQYF. Variable domain in full (rest from reference TRBV2 and TRBJ2-7): EPEVTQTPSHQVTQMGQEVILRCVPISNHLYFYWYRQILGQKVEFLVSFYNNEISEKSEIFDDQFSVERPDGSNFTLKIRSTKLEDSAMYFCASSTRTYYEQYFGPGTRLTVT.

This sequence joins TRBV15 and TRBJ1-1; weak D call: TRBD1 (6 bases). Germline values: CDR1 LNHNV, CDR2 YYDKDF (reference sequence). Trimming took off 1 base at V and 4 bases at J, with 7 bases between the two ends. CDR3 size: 13 residues. CDR3 coding DNA: TGTGCCACCAGCAGAGTCAGGGGCACTGAAGCTTTCTTT. Translated, it gives CATSRVRGTEAFF.

The chain carries TRBV9 and TRBJ2-7; D unresolved. V was cut by 0 bases and J by 5 bases, with 18 bases left in between. Per germline, CDR1 SGDLS and CDR2 YYNGEE. The length of the CDR3 is 16 residues. CDR3 loop: CASSVAQLALLHEQYF. The DNA of the CDR3 is TGTGCCAGCAGCGTAGCCCAATTAGCCCTACTGCACGAGCAGTACTTC.

The chain uses TRBV29-1 and TRBJ1-1; D may be TRBD1 (6 bases). V lost 6 bases and J lost 0, with 14 bases in between. Germline CDR1 is SQVTM and CDR2 is ANQGSEA. The CDR3 totals 14 residues. CDR3 region: CSVGRTDLNTEAFF. The DNA of the CDR3 is TGCAGCGTGGGTCGGACAGACCTGAACACTGAAGCTTTCTTT.

This clone was seen only once. V is TRBV5-1 and J is TRBJ1-1; perhaps TRBD1 as D (5 bases). The CDR3 is 18 residues long. CDR1 and CDR2 (germline): SGHRS, YFSETQ. Trimming removed 6 bases from V and 1 base from J, with 25 bases in between. The CDR3 nucleotides read TGCGCCAGCACTCTCCAAAAAGGGTTCTCGGACACGAACACTGAAGCTTTCTTT. It translates to CASTLQKGFSDTNTEAFF.

This clone came up once. J is TRBJ1-1 and V is TRBV2; D gene uncertain. There are 14 residues in the CDR3. Germline CDR1 is SNHLY and CDR2 is FYNNEI. Trimming took off 6 bases at V and 0 bases at J, with 11 bases between the two ends. CDR3 sequence (DNA): TGTGCCAGCAGCGCGTCAAAAATGAACACTGAAGCTTTCTTT. Encoded protein: CASSASKMNTEAFF.